The 14 T cell receptor beta chains below come from one sample, sequenced in a study of cytomegalovirus exposure and HLA in healthy donors. Vbeta (60) and Jbeta (13) primers were used in the PCR. Method: immunoSEQ multiplex PCR; TCRdb's copy keeps in-frame clones and lacks some. Found here are hundreds of thousands of clones, 80% to 90% of them singletons; the top ten hold about 2.3%. Source material: PBMCs. The receptors were gathered from a woman aged 18-35 years in good health and CMV-seronegative.

V gene TRBV7-9 combines with J gene TRBJ1-2, with no clear D. CDR1 is SEHNR, CDR2 FQNEAQ, per germline (reference sequence). The CDR3 has 18 residues. V shed 1 base and J shed 2 bases, with 20 bases lying between them. CDR3 sequence: CASSLGRAAGKGNYGYTF. CDR3 coding DNA: TGTGCCAGCAGCTTAGGGCGGGCCGCGGGCAAGGGAAACTATGGCTACACCTTC. The variable domain in full, with the rest retrieved from reference TRBV7-9 and TRBJ1-2, is DTGVSQNPRHKITKRGQNVTFRCDPISEHNRLYWYRQTLGQGPEFLTYFQNEAQLEKSRLLSDRFSAERPKGSFSTLEIQRTEQGDSAMYLCASSLGRAAGKGNYGYTFGSGTRLTVV.

The chain couples TRBV30 to TRBJ2-5, with 8 positions matching TRBD2. After removal of 3 bases from V and 4 bases from J, the junction contained 10 bases not matched to a gene. The CDR3 has 15 amino acids. The germline CDR1 and CDR2 sequences are GTSNPN and SVGIG (reference sequence). The CDR3 protein is CAWSRSGLARETQYF. The CDR3 bases are TGTGCCTGGAGCCGCAGCGGACTAGCACGAGAGACCCAGTACTTC.

This clone appeared once. The chain is built from TRBV27 and TRBJ2-7; D remains ambiguous. V was cut by 5 bases and J by 0 bases, with 5 bases left in between. Germline assignment: CDR1 MNHEY and CDR2 SMNVEV (reference sequence). This CDR3 has 12 residues. The CDR3 sequence is CASSPSSYEQYF. CDR3 DNA sequence: TGTGCCAGCAGTCCGAGCTCCTACGAGCAGTACTTC.

The genes are TRBV6-5 and TRBJ1-1, with 7 bases identical to TRBD1. CDR3 length: 13 residues. CDR1 and CDR2 (germline): MNHEY, SVGAGI. Trimming at V came to 7 bases and at J to 5 bases, leaving 7 bases not matched to a gene. The CDR3 loop is CASNYPGGTEAFF. The DNA for the CDR3 is TGTGCCAGCAATTATCCAGGGGGGACTGAAGCTTTCTTT.

The chain joins TRBV19 to TRBJ1-3; TRBD1 is a possible D gene (6 bases). Trimming stripped 10 bases from V and 0 bases from J, with 16 bases between. The CDR3 is 15 amino acids. Germline V gene sequence: CDR1 LNHDA, CDR2 SQIVND (reference sequence). The DNA of the CDR3 is TGTGCCACCACCAGGGGACCGAACTCTGGAAACACCATATATTTT. Encoded protein: CATTRGPNSGNTIYF.

This sequence joins TRBV29-1 and TRBJ1-2, with 7 bases matching TRBD1. The CDR3 loop spans 12 amino acids. V was clipped by 1 base and J by 11 bases; unmatched bases: 7. Germline loops: CDR1 SQVTM, CDR2 ANQGSEA. The CDR3, as DNA: TGCAGCGTTGAAGTTTGGACAGGAAATTACACCTTC. This translates into CSVEVWTGNYTF.

J is TRBJ2-3 and V is TRBV12-5, with D possibly TRBD1 on 6 matching bases. V was shortened by 6 bases and J by 4 bases, with 23 bases between the two germline ends. The CDR3 covers 17 residues. Germline assignment: CDR1 LGHNT and CDR2 FRNRAP. The CDR3 spells CASGLGSGTLIPDTQYF. Written as DNA, the CDR3 is TGTGCTAGTGGCCTTGGTTCCGGGACATTGATCCCAGATACGCAGTATTTT.

This clone has only one observation. The chain joins TRBV10-1 to TRBJ1-1; D may be TRBD1 (5 bases). CDR1 is WNHNN and CDR2 is SYGVQD in the germline V gene (reference sequence). Trimming stripped 2 bases from V and 3 bases from J, with 7 bases between. There are 13 residues in the CDR3. Here the CDR3 DNA reads TGCGCCAGCAGTGAGGACAGCTACACTGAAGCTTTCTTT. Protein sequence: CASSEDSYTEAFF.

The genes are TRBV18 and TRBJ2-1; D is undetermined. With 6 bases removed from V and 5 bases from J, the gap between germline ends came to 8 bases. The CDR3 runs to 12 residues. Germline CDR1 and CDR2: KGHSH and LQKENI. CDR3 sequence (DNA): TGTGCCAGCTCCTCTGTAAACAATGAGCAGTTCTTC. Encoded protein: CASSSVNNEQFF.

The chain links TRBV18 to TRBJ1-1, with TRBD1 matching over 8 bases. This CDR3 comprises 16 residues. Germline V gene data show CDR1 as KGHSH and CDR2 as LQKENI. V dropped 0 bases and J dropped 4; count of bases not matched to a gene: 7. The CDR3 is CASSPPQGAASTEAFF. In nucleotides, the CDR3 is TGTGCCAGCTCACCACCGCAGGGGGCAGCCTCCACTGAAGCTTTCTTT.

This clone was recorded only once. This rearrangement joins TRBV5-1 to TRBJ1-5, with D perhaps matching TRBD1 (5 bases). V dropped 0 bases and J dropped 9 bases, with 16 bases sitting between them. This CDR3 is 15 amino acids long. The germline V gene has CDR1 SGHRS and CDR2 YFSETQ. The CDR3 here is CASSLGQGTSPPQHF. As DNA, the CDR3 is TGCGCCAGCAGCTTGGGGCAGGGAACTTCTCCGCCCCAGCATTTT.

V and J are TRBV6-1 and TRBJ1-5; 7 bases fit TRBD1. Trimming removed 4 bases from V and 5 bases from J; junction bases left unmatched: 5. Germline CDR1 and CDR2: MNHNS and SASEGT. CDR3 length equals 14 residues. The CDR3 region is CASSGGGRDQPQHF. CDR3 in DNA: TGTGCCAGCAGTGGAGGGGGCAGGGATCAGCCCCAGCATTTT.

The chain uses TRBV4-1 and TRBJ2-1; 8 bases map to TRBD1. Germline CDR1 reads MGHRA; CDR2 reads YSYEKL. The CDR3 has 15 amino acids. The V gene end was trimmed by 2 bases and the J gene end by 2 bases; junction bases not matched to a gene: 2. CDR3 residues: CASSQQGATYNEQFF. The CDR3 DNA is TGCGCCAGCAGCCAACAGGGGGCGACCTACAATGAGCAGTTCTTC.

The chain uses TRBV19 and TRBJ1-6; D unclear. V lost 7 bases, J lost 4 bases, and 11 bases lay in between. Germline V lookup: CDR1 LNHDA, CDR2 SQIVND (reference sequence). The CDR3 consists of 14 residues. As DNA, the CDR3 is TGTGCCAGTAATGAGGCGCGATATAATTCACCCCTCCACTTT. Residues: CASNEARYNSPLHF.